These T cell receptor beta chains were read from a single sample in a study of blood T cells in healthy people across ages. TCRdb itself ran the 5' RACE reads through MiXCR, one entry per CDR3 protein. The top ten hold roughly 20% of the sample, which has hundreds of thousands of distinct CDR3 sequences, 58% seen once. The source material was blood. The receptors originated from a man aged 25 to 40 in good health. The CDR3 runs from the conserved cysteine through the conserved F or W. A D gene is named only where the DNA matches it firmly. Not all rows give a size; the values are once, few, many and, for expanded clones, a class.

D,J,V,size,CDR3,DNA
.,TRBJ2-1,TRBV30,.,CAWSPAGGQFF,TGTGCCTGGAGCCCAGCGGGCGGGCAGTTCTTC
.,TRBJ2-3,TRBV7-9,.,CASIGGTPTSTDTQYF,TGTGCCAGCATTGGCGGGACCCCGACTAGCACAGATACGCAGTATTTT
.,TRBJ2-3,TRBV7-2,.,CASSLSAGGDTQYF,TGTGCCAGCAGCCTGTCAGCGGGCGGGGATACGCAGTATTTT
.,TRBJ2-5,TRBV20-1,.,CSATWGALTVLWETQYF,TGCAGTGCTACGTGGGGGGCCCTAACCGTTCTTTGGGAGACCCAGTACTTC
TRBD2,TRBJ2-7,TRBV29-1,.,CSVAGLAGGNDEQYF,TGCAGCGTTGCTGGTCTAGCGGGGGGGAATGACGAGCAGTACTTC
.,TRBJ2-7,TRBV4-3,few,CASSQSRAGAYEQYF,TGCGCCAGCAGCCAAAGCCGAGCTGGAGCCTACGAGCAGTACTTC
TRBD1,TRBJ1-2,TRBV10-3,few,CAISERQGTTYGYTF,TGTGCCATCAGTGAGAGACAGGGGACCACCTATGGCTACACCTTC
TRBD1,TRBJ2-7,TRBV6-2/TRBV6-3,few,CASSQTGLYEQYF,TGTGCCAGCAGTCAGACAGGGCTGTACGAGCAGTACTTC
.,TRBJ1-4,TRBV20-1,.,CSAMKAEKLFF,TGCAGTGCTATGAAGGCCGAAAAACTGTTTTTT
TRBD2,TRBJ2-1,TRBV20-1,.,CSARGMGREDEQFF,TGCAGTGCTAGAGGGATGGGGCGGGAGGATGAGCAGTTCTTC
.,TRBJ2-5,TRBV20-1,.,CSARDLGGHEQYF,TGCAGTGCTAGAGATCTTGGGGGCCATGAGCAGTACTTC
.,TRBJ2-4,TRBV12-3/TRBV12-4,few,CASSFLSGRLAKNIQYF,TGTGCCAGCAGTTTCCTATCGGGACGGCTAGCCAAAAACATTCAGTACTTC
.,TRBJ2-4,TRBV6-5,.,CASSYPDSGEQYF,TGTGCCAGCAGTTACCCGGACTCGGGTGAGCAGTACTTC
TRBD2,TRBJ2-2,TRBV7-8,few,CASSFSGGTGELFF,TGTGCCAGCAGCTTCTCGGGGGGTACCGGGGAGCTGTTTTTT
.,TRBJ2-3,TRBV3-1,.,CATEGGDTQYF,TGTGCCACCGAAGGGGGAGATACGCAGTATTTT
.,TRBJ1-6,TRBV7-2,few,CASSLAGGRIFSSSYNSPLHF,TGTGCCAGCAGCTTAGCCGGTGGCAGGATCTTCAGTAGCTCCTATAATTCACCCCTCCACTTT
TRBD2,TRBJ2-1,TRBV12-5,.,CASGPGLAAYNEQFF,TGTGCTAGTGGTCCCGGACTAGCGGCATACAATGAGCAGTTCTTC
.,TRBJ2-7,TRBV12-3/TRBV12-4,few,CASSQTKGTYEQYF,TGTGCCAGCAGCCAAACCAAAGGAACCTACGAGCAGTACTTC
.,TRBJ2-1,TRBV7-2,few,CASSRVLEQFF,TGTGCCAGCAGCAGGGTATTAGAGCAGTTCTTC
.,TRBJ2-7,TRBV29-1,.,CSVEDSADYEQYF,TGCAGCGTTGAAGATTCGGCAGACTACGAGCAGTACTTC
.,TRBJ2-7,TRBV20-1,.,CSARSRTHTYEQYF,TGCAGTGCTAGGTCGAGGACTCACACCTACGAGCAGTACTTC
.,TRBJ2-1,TRBV29-1,.,CSGGLALLYNEQFF,TGCAGCGGAGGGCTAGCTCTCCTCTACAATGAGCAGTTCTTC
.,TRBJ2-5,TRBV4-2,.,CASSQDPWTVETQYF,TGTGCCAGCAGCCAAGATCCTTGGACAGTTGAGACCCAGTACTTC
.,TRBJ1-1,TRBV7-2,.,CASSLVAVMNTEAFF,TGTGCCAGCAGCTTAGTCGCAGTGATGAACACTGAAGCTTTCTTT
.,TRBJ1-3,TRBV10-3,.,CAISETNMDTIYF,TGTGCCATCAGTGAGACCAACATGGACACCATATATTTT
TRBD2,TRBJ2-5,TRBV7-6,.,CASSGTGTSLAQETQYF,TGTGCCAGCAGCGGCACCGGGACTAGCCTCGCCCAAGAGACCCAGTACTTC
.,TRBJ2-7,TRBV2,.,CASTRQGINEQYF,TGTGCCAGCACCCGGCAGGGTATTAACGAGCAGTACTTC
.,TRBJ2-7,TRBV21-1,.,CASSTLDPAYYEQYF,TGTGCCAGCAGCACCCTGGACCCAGCCTACTACGAGCAGTACTTC
.,TRBJ2-5,TRBV5-1,.,CASSLGEVETQYF,TGCGCCAGCAGCCTGGGAGAGGTGGAGACCCAGTACTTC
.,TRBJ2-6,TRBV7-2,.,CASPFPGLGSGANVLTF,TGTGCCAGCCCATTCCCGGGACTGGGCTCTGGGGCCAACGTCCTGACTTTC
.,TRBJ1-2,TRBV28,.,CASSLRLSYGYTF,TGTGCCAGCAGTTTACGACTGTCTTATGGCTACACCTTC
TRBD2,TRBJ2-3,TRBV7-8,once,CASSFGTSGNTDTQYF,TGTGCCAGCAGCTTCGGGACTAGCGGGAACACAGATACGCAGTATTTT
.,TRBJ2-1,TRBV6-2/TRBV6-3,.,CASSYSLVGGNEQFF,TGTGCCAGCAGTTACTCCCTAGTTGGGGGCAATGAGCAGTTCTTC
.,TRBJ2-1,TRBV19,.,CASSIDRGASGSYNEQFF,TGTGCCAGTAGTATAGACAGGGGGGCTAGCGGATCCTACAATGAGCAGTTCTTC
.,TRBJ2-7,TRBV7-2,.,CASSPGLGEQYF,TGTGCCAGCAGCCCCGGCCTGGGCGAGCAGTACTTC
TRBD2,TRBJ2-1,TRBV7-3,few,CASSRLAIFGEQFF,TGTGCCAGCAGCCGACTAGCTATCTTCGGTGAGCAGTTCTTC
TRBD2,TRBJ2-1,TRBV20-1,.,CSARDRTSGNGQFF,TGCAGTGCTAGAGATCGCACTAGCGGGAATGGGCAGTTCTTC
.,TRBJ2-1,TRBV7-2,many,CASSLVGTEQFF,TGTGCCAGCAGCTTAGTCGGGACGGAGCAGTTCTTC
.,TRBJ2-5,TRBV15,.,CATSRDLTSLGQYF,TGTGCCACCAGCAGAGACTTGACTAGTCTCGGGCAGTACTTC
.,TRBJ2-1,TRBV28,.,CASSRDQISYNEQFF,TGTGCCAGCAGTCGGGACCAAATCTCCTACAATGAGCAGTTCTTC
.,TRBJ2-1,TRBV7-3,.,CASSLTGGGPNNEQFF,TGTGCCAGCAGCTTAACAGGAGGGGGCCCGAACAATGAGCAGTTCTTC
.,TRBJ2-5,TRBV30,.,CAWSTGAPQETQYF,TGTGCCTGGAGTACGGGTGCCCCCCAAGAGACCCAGTACTTC
.,TRBJ2-7,TRBV15,.,CATSSNLYNEQYF,TGTGCCACCAGCAGCAATCTTTACAACGAGCAGTACTTC
TRBD1,TRBJ2-4,TRBV7-2,many,CASSRTGEEGNIQYF,TGTGCCAGCAGCAGGACAGGGGAGGAGGGGAACATTCAGTACTTC
TRBD2,TRBJ2-1,TRBV4-2,few,CASSQVGGGYERFF,TGTGCCAGCAGCCAAGTAGGCGGGGGGTATGAGCGGTTCTTC
.,TRBJ1-2,TRBV14,.,CASSQAVGTGLSVYTF,TGTGCCAGCAGCCAAGCCGTCGGAACAGGGTTATCCGTCTACACCTTC
.,TRBJ2-1,TRBV12-3/TRBV12-4,.,CASSPWLATGNEQFF,TGTGCCAGCAGTCCTTGGCTAGCGACGGGGAATGAGCAGTTCTTC
.,TRBJ2-1,TRBV11-2,.,CASSFGTPNQVYSEQFF,TGTGCCAGCAGCTTTGGCACCCCAAATCAGGTCTACAGTGAGCAGTTCTTC
TRBD2,TRBJ2-1,TRBV27,few,CASSVLLAGGLNEQFF,TGTGCCAGCAGTGTACTTCTAGCGGGGGGTCTAAATGAGCAGTTCTTC
.,TRBJ2-1,TRBV25-1,.,CASSERQIGNEQFF,TGTGCCAGCAGTGAAAGGCAAATTGGGAATGAGCAGTTCTTC
.,TRBJ2-2,TRBV5-1,.,CASSPPTNTGELFF,TGCGCCAGCAGCCCCCCCACGAACACCGGGGAGCTGTTTTTT
.,TRBJ2-2,TRBV20-1,.,CSARDRRAANTGELFF,TGCAGTGCTAGAGATCGGAGGGCGGCGAACACCGGGGAGCTGTTTTTT
.,TRBJ1-2,TRBV10-3,few,CAISEGGSNYGYTF,TGTGCCATCAGTGAAGGAGGGTCGAACTATGGCTACACCTTC
.,TRBJ1-2,TRBV15,few,CATSRDGEGLIYGYTF,TGTGCCACCAGCAGAGACGGAGAGGGTTTAATATATGGCTACACCTTC
.,TRBJ1-1,TRBV7-9,.,CASSSTGGVAFF,TGTGCCAGCAGCTCCACGGGGGGGGTAGCTTTCTTT
.,TRBJ2-6,TRBV11-1,.,CASSFGRTALGPISGANVLTF,TGTGCCAGCAGCTTTGGTCGGACTGCCCTCGGCCCAATCTCTGGGGCCAACGTCCTGACTTTC
.,TRBJ2-5,TRBV20-1,.,CSAIGFSVRGGETQYF,TGCAGTGCTATCGGTTTTAGCGTACGAGGCGGGGAGACCCAGTACTTC
TRBD2,TRBJ2-2,TRBV6-6,.,CASRGGLAGTGELFF,TGTGCCAGCAGGGGGGGACTAGCGGGAACCGGGGAGCTGTTTTTT
.,TRBJ2-1,TRBV20-1,few,CSARDRDSGNEQFF,TGCAGTGCTAGAGATCGCGATAGCGGAAATGAGCAGTTCTTC